One sample yielded the 16 T cell receptor beta chains listed below, sequenced in a study of T cell responses to AZD1222 COVID-19 vaccine. TCRdb's table, derived via immunoSEQ multiplex PCR, lists solely in-frame clones and lacks some. The sample lists fewer than 200,000 clones; 85% to 95% were seen once. The starting material was peripheral blood, obtained on day 0 of AZD1222 vaccination. The receptors were gathered from an adult in good health.

V is TRBV12-3 or TRBV12-4 and J is TRBJ1-1; D is ambiguous. Trimming removed 3 bases from V and 10 bases from J, with 12 bases in between. There are 12 residues in the CDR3. The CDR3 coding sequence is TGTGCCAGCAGTTTCGGGCAGATGGGAGCTTTCTTT. Translating gives CASSFGQMGAFF.

This chain joins TRBV29-1 and TRBJ1-4; D unclear. The CDR3 is made up of 13 amino acids. Trimming stripped 4 bases from V and 7 bases from J, with 13 bases between. The V gene's germline CDR1 is SQVTM and CDR2 ANQGSEA. CDR3: CSVGTGEGEKLFF. Here the CDR3 DNA reads TGCAGCGTTGGTACCGGAGAGGGTGAAAAACTGTTTTTT.

This clone was counted once. The chain combines TRBV20-1 with TRBJ2-7, with D possibly matching TRBD2 (6 bases). The V end was cut by 5 bases, the J end by 7 bases, with 6 bases between. This CDR3 has 9 amino acids. Germline CDR1 and CDR2: DFQATT and SNEGSKA (reference sequence). The CDR3 coding sequence is TGCAGTGCTGCGGGGGAGCAGTACTTC. This encodes CSAAGEQYF.

The rearrangement links TRBV4-1 to TRBJ1-6; maybe TRBD1 (5 bases). Trimming removed 2 bases at V and 6 bases at J, with 23 bases between. The germline V gene encodes CDR1 MGHRA and CDR2 YSYEKL. The CDR3 totals 19 residues. The CDR3 nucleotides read TGCGCCAGCAGCCAATTCCGGGACGCGACCCCCAGTTTTAATTCACCCCTCCACTTT. It encodes CASSQFRDATPSFNSPLHF.

This chain links TRBV6-4 with TRBJ2-7, with TRBD1 as a possible D gene (6 bases). Trimming took off 3 bases at V and 4 bases at J, with 10 bases between the two ends. The CDR3 consists of 13 residues. Germline V gives CDR1 MRHNA, CDR2 SNTAGT. The chain's CDR3 is CASSDGGAYEQYF. The CDR3 DNA follows: TGTGCCAGCAGTGATGGGGGCGCGTACGAGCAGTACTTC.

This clone was counted once. The V gene is TRBV7-9, the J gene TRBJ2-7, with 14 bases matching TRBD2. This CDR3 spans 16 amino acids. V shed 5 bases, J shed 4 bases, and the junction held 7 bases outside the gene matches. The germline V gene encodes CDR1 SEHNR and CDR2 FQNEAQ (reference sequence). DNA for the CDR3: TGTGCCAGCAGCGGCCCGACTAGCGGGGGGGTGTACGAGCAGTACTTC. Translated, it gives CASSGPTSGGVYEQYF.

The chain joins TRBV6-2 or TRBV6-3 to TRBJ2-3; TRBD2 matches 7 bases. There are 16 residues in the CDR3. From germline, CDR1 is MNHEY and CDR2 SVGEGT. The trim removed 2 bases at V and 7 bases at J, leaving 12 bases unmatched. CDR3 nucleotide sequence: TGTGCCAGCAGTTACCTACCTGACTCGCGGGGGTATACGCAGTATTTT. It translates to CASSYLPDSRGYTQYF.

The J gene is TRBJ1-4, the V gene TRBV18; D unresolved. Trimming shortened V by 1 base and J by 2 bases, and 11 bases separated the two germline ends. From germline, CDR1 is KGHSH and CDR2 LQKENI. The CDR3 contains 16 residues. The CDR3 DNA is TGTGCCAGCTCACCACGGACGGTCCGGACTAATGAAAAACTGTTTTTT. It is translated as CASSPRTVRTNEKLFF. Drawing the rest from reference TRBV18 and TRBJ1-4, the complete variable domain is NAGVMQNPRHLVRRRGQEARLRCSPMKGHSHVYWYRQLPEEGLKFMVYLQKENIIDESGMPKERFSAEFPKEGPSILRIQQVVRGDSAAYFCASSPRTVRTNEKLFFGSGTQLSVL.

CDR3 residues: CASRLVYRGLCAGANVLTF. CDR3 in DNA: TGTGCAAGTCGCTTAGTGTACAGGGGACTTTGTGCTGGGGCCAACGTCCTGACTTTC. J is TRBJ2-6 and V is TRBV12-2; the table's D call, TRBD1, has no DNA check behind it. TRBV12-2 is annotated as a pseudogene. This CDR3 region has 19 residues.

The V call is TRBV9, the J call TRBJ1-2; D is possibly TRBD1 (5 bases). V was shortened by 2 bases and J by 7 bases, with 15 bases between the two germline ends. CDR1 and CDR2 from the germline V gene are SGDLS and YYNGEE. The CDR3 runs to 14 residues. CDR3 residues: CASSVPATGIGYTF. The CDR3 DNA reads TGTGCCAGCAGCGTCCCCGCAACAGGAATTGGCTACACCTTC.

The rearrangement links TRBV27 to TRBJ1-5; 10 bases agree with TRBD1. This CDR3 contains 19 residues. V was clipped by 8 bases and J by 6 bases; unmatched bases: 22. Germline lookup yields CDR1 MNHEY and CDR2 SMNVEV (reference sequence). CDR3 residues: CASRSGTGASTGVGQPQHF. CDR3 coding DNA: TGTGCCAGCCGCTCTGGGACAGGGGCCTCCACGGGGGTCGGTCAGCCCCAGCATTTT.

V and J are TRBV7-9 and TRBJ2-7; 9 bases are a match to TRBD1. The CDR3 length is 15 residues. Per germline, CDR1 SEHNR and CDR2 FQNEAQ (reference sequence). V trimming: 5 bases; J trimming: 1 base; junction bases outside the gene matches: 6. The CDR3 region has the DNA TGTGCCAGCAGCCCCCCGGGACAGGGATCCTACGAGCAGTACTTC. It codes for CASSPPGQGSYEQYF.

The chain has TRBV7-2 and TRBJ2-7; D uncertain. V was shortened by 4 bases and J by 6 bases, with 7 bases between the two germline ends. The V gene's germline CDR1 is SGHTA and CDR2 FQGNSA. The CDR3 loop spans 11 amino acids. CDR3 amino acids: CASSSTAEQYF. CDR3 coding DNA: TGTGCCAGCAGCTCCACCGCCGAGCAGTACTTC.

The chain links TRBV6-5 to TRBJ1-4, with TRBD1 as a possible D gene (6 bases). Looked up from germline, CDR1 is MNHEY and CDR2 is SVGAGI. With 4 bases removed from V and 4 bases from J, the gap between germline ends came to 16 bases. The CDR3 is 16 amino acids. CDR3 sequence reads: CASSSGWKGGNEKLFF. CDR3 DNA: TGTGCCAGCAGTTCCGGTTGGAAAGGGGGTAATGAAAAACTGTTTTTT.

The chain employs TRBV9 and TRBJ1-4; perhaps TRBD1 as D (6 bases). Germline CDR1 SGDLS, CDR2 YYNGEE. The CDR3 sequence is 16 residues long. The V end lost 0 bases, the J end lost 0 bases, and 9 bases lay between the germline ends. The CDR3: CASSVGQESTNEKLFF. The CDR3, as DNA: TGTGCCAGCAGCGTAGGACAGGAGTCAACTAATGAAAAACTGTTTTTT.

This clone was counted a single time. J is TRBJ1-4 and V is TRBV4-3, with D unresolved. V lost 0 bases and J lost 1, with 12 bases in between. This CDR3 is built from 17 residues. Germline-derived CDR1 and CDR2 are LGHNA and YSLEER. The chain's CDR3 is CASSQEAGGITNEKLFF. CDR3 in DNA: TGCGCCAGCAGCCAAGAAGCTGGCGGGATAACTAATGAAAAACTGTTTTTT.